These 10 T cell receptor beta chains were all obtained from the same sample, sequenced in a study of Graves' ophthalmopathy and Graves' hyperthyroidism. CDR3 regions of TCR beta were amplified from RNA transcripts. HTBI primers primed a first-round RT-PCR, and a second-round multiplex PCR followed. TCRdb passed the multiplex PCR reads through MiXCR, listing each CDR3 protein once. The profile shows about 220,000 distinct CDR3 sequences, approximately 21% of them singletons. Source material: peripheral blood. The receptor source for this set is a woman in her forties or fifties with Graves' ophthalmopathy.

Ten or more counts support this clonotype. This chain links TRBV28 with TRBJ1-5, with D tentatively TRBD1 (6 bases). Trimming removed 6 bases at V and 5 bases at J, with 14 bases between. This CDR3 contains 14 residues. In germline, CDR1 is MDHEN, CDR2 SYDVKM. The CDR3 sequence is CASRDTGSYQPQHF. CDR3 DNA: TGTGCCAGCAGGGACACAGGGAGTTATCAGCCCCAGCATTTT.

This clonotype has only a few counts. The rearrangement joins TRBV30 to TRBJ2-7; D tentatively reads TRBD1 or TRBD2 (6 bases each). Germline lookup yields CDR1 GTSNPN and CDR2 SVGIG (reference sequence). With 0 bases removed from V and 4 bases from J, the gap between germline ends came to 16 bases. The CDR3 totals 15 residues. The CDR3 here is CAWSVPPGGPYEQYF. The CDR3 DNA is TGTGCCTGGAGTGTTCCTCCCGGGGGCCCATACGAGCAGTACTTC.

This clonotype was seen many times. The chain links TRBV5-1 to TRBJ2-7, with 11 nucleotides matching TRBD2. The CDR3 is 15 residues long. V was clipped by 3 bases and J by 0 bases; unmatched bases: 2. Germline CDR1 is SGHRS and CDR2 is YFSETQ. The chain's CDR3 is CASSSTSGSSYEQYF. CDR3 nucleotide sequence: TGCGCCAGCAGCTCTACTAGCGGGAGCTCCTACGAGCAGTACTTC.

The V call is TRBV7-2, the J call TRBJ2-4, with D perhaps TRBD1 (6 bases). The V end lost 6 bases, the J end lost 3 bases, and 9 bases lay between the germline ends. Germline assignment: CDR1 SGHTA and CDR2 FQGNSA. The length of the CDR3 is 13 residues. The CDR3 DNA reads TGTGCCAGCAGTGGGGGCTACAAAAACATTCAGTACTTC. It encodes CASSGGYKNIQYF.

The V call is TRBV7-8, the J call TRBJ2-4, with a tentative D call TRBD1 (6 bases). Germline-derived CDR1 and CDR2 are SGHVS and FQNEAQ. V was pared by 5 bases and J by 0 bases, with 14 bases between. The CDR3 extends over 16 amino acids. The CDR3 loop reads CASSPQGILAKNIQYF. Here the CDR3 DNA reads TGTGCCAGCAGCCCTCAGGGGATACTAGCCAAAAACATTCAGTACTTC.

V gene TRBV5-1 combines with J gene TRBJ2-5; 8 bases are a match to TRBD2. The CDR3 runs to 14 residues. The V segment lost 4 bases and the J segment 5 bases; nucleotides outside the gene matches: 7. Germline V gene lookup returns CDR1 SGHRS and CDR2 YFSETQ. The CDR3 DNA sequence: TGCGCCAGCAGCCCCGTAGCGGGAATGGAGACCCAGTACTTC. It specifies CASSPVAGMETQYF.

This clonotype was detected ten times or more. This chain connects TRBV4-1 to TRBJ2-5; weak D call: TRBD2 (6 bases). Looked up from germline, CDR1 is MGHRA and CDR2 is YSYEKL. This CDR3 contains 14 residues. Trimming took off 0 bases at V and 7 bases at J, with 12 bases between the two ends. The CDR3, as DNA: TGCGCCAGCAGCCAAGATCCGGGGGTCGGGACCCAGTACTTC. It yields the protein CASSQDPGVGTQYF.

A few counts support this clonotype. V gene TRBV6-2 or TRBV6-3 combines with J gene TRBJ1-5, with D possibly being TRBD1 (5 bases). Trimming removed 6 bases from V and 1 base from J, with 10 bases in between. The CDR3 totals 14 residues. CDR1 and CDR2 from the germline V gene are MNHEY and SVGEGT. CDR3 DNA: TGTGCCAGCAGACAGAAGGGGAGCAATCAGCCCCAGCATTTT. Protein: CASRQKGSNQPQHF.

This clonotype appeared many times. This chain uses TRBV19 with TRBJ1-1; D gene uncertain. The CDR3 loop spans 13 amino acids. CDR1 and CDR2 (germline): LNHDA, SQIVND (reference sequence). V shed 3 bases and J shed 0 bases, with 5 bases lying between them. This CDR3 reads CASSILVNTEAFF. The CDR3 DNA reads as TGTGCCAGTAGTATCTTAGTGAACACTGAAGCTTTCTTT.

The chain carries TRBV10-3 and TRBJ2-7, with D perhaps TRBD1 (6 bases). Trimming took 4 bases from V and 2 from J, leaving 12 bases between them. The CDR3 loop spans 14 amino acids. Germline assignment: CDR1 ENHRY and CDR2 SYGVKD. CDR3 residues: CAISAEGQTYEQYF. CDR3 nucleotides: TGTGCCATCAGTGCGGAAGGACAGACCTACGAGCAGTACTTC.